Reported below is one T cell receptor (beta chain). Its antigen remains undetermined. The sample holds no much larger clone one base away, and base qualities are not on file. The entry originates in a study of blood T cells in healthy people across ages (dated by TCRdb to between 2015 and 2017). About the study as a whole: In model experiments, roughly one uniquely barcoded TCR beta cDNA molecule per two T cells was captured by template switching. Age-related changes in TCR beta repertoire diversity were measured in the study by deep sequencing normalized with unique cDNA molecular identifiers. Donors were grouped into four age groups: young (average roughly 17 years), middle-aged (around 39), aged (around 56) and long-lived (about 89). To avoid experimental bias, donors of different ages were randomly spread across the sequencing lanes. Two additional independent replicas of 1 million unique cDNA reads from the same blood draw were analyzed for two donors (one aged 18 to 30 and one aged 80 or older). General conclusions and limits of the study: The percentage of naive T cells measured by flow cytometry correlated strongly with observed TCR beta diversity. Conclusive comparison of naive and antigen-experienced compartments was prevented by the profiling of bulk unsorted PBMCs. Observed TCR beta diversity per million T cells fell roughly linearly with age, and a significant reduction was already apparent by age around 44. The CMV infection status of donors was not known, potentially confounding age-related changes in expanded clonotypes. Compared with the aged group, the long-lived group had more naive CD4+ T cells, fewer expanded clones and increased TCR diversity, suggesting age selection. Estimates of total diversity based on one million sequenced T cells were considered lower bounds and underestimates.

From a lookup of the germline V gene, CDR1 and CDR2 are SGHTA and FQGNSA. The V end gives up 5 bases and the J end 3 bases, leaving 4 bases in the junction not matched to a gene. The CDR3 runs 14 amino acids, cysteine and phenylalanine included. The CDR3 DNA has 42 bases and is translated from base 1. Donors were 40 or so systemically healthy Caucasian individuals from Russia aged roughly 6 to 90 years. Each donor gave approximately 9.4 milliliters of peripheral blood, drawn into EDTA-treated Vacutainer tubes. PBMCs were isolated by Ficoll-Paque density-gradient centrifugation, with at least 6.5 million obtained per sample. Total RNA, at least 5.5 micrograms per sample, was extracted from PBMCs with Trizol reagent. The percentages of naive CD45RAhigh/CD27high T cells were determined by flow cytometry on a PBMC aliquot from every donor. The method behind the library was 5' RACE. The reads were generated on an Illumina HiSeq 2500. A second roughly 7 to 11 cycle PCR used a sample-barcoded 5' primer and a J-beta primer mix. A template-switch 5' adaptor carrying 12 random nucleotides introduced a unique molecular identifier onto each TCR beta cDNA molecule. At least 2.5 million CDR3-containing paired-end reads were obtained from each sample. The Mint cDNA synthesis kit, primed by a TRBC-specific oligonucleotide, was used to synthesize first-strand cDNA from all RNA. Following uracil-DNA glycosylase treatment, a first 18-cycle PCR with universal primers M1SS and BC2_uni_R was performed on all cDNA. In the paper's pipeline: Normalization of each sample was performed by random selection of 1 million high-quality reads, each carrying a distinct molecular identifier. Reads sharing molecular identifiers were discarded rather than binned into consensus sequences. MiTCR, with a Q25 quality threshold and the strictest error-elimination algorithm, was used for CDR3 identification, clonotype clustering and error correction. A nonparametric unseen species model with Euler transformation was used to estimate lower-bound total TCR beta diversity. TCRdb redid the processing of the public reads, applying fastp at Q25 and MiXCR, and retained in-frame beta chains. For every CDR3 protein sequence, its rows merge into one entry that carries the most common genes and DNA. The V and J calls were not made by the authors but by TCRdb's processing. The sample table holds some 1.5 million distinct CDR3 sequences, of which about 30% were seen once. The ten largest clones capture more than 6% of the sample.

Sequencing input: blood. The clonotype was recovered from a woman in her twenties or thirties in good health. The V and J segments used are TRBV7-2 and TRBJ2-4, with 7 bases aligning to TRBD1. CDR3 region: CASSHDRVKNIQYF. Here is the DNA: TGTGCCAGCAGCCACGACAGGGTCAAAAACATTCAGTACTTC.